This entry lists 28 T cell receptor beta chains sequenced from one sample in a study of blood T cell repertoires in COVID-19. Data came from immunoSEQ multiplex PCR; TCRdb stores just in-frame clones and leaves some out. The sample includes approximately 54,000 clones, 90% to 95% of them seen just once. Sequencing was performed on peripheral blood. These receptors all stem from a man aged 50 or older with acute or convalescent COVID-19.

The gene calls are TRBV19 and TRBJ1-3; 9 bases fit TRBD1. This CDR3 region has 16 residues. CDR1 is LNHDA and CDR2 is SQIVND in the germline V gene (reference sequence). Losses at the gene ends were 7 bases for V and 0 bases for J; bases not matched to a gene: 7. This chain's CDR3 is CASTRDRASSGNTIYF. The CDR3 nucleotides are TGTGCCAGTACTAGGGACAGGGCGTCCTCTGGAAACACCATATATTTT.

V usage is TRBV29-1 and J usage is TRBJ1-1, with 7 bases aligning to TRBD1. This CDR3 spans 13 amino acids. V trimming: 7 bases; J trimming: 0 bases; junction bases outside the gene matches: 5. Germline V gene data show CDR1 as SQVTM and CDR2 as ANQGSEA. CDR3 bases: TGCAGCGCTAAGGGACAGATGAACACTGAAGCTTTCTTT. This codes for CSAKGQMNTEAFF.

The chain has TRBV6-2 or TRBV6-3 and TRBJ2-2, with 13 nucleotides matching TRBD2. V shed 6 bases and J 6 bases; nucleotides not matched to a gene: 10. The CDR3 covers 17 residues. Germline V CDR1 and CDR2: MNHEY, SVGEGT. This CDR3 is CASSLTWTSGSPGELFF. The CDR3 coding sequence is TGTGCCAGCAGCCTTACGTGGACTAGCGGGAGCCCCGGGGAGCTGTTTTTT.

Only one count was recorded for this clone. The V and J genes are TRBV3-1 (or the pseudogene TRBV3-2) and TRBJ2-2; D may be TRBD2 (6 bases). CDR1 LGHDT and CDR2 YNNKEL come from the germline V gene (reference sequence). The CDR3 sequence is 14 residues long. V shed 7 bases and J shed 6 bases, with 15 bases lying between them. DNA for the CDR3: TGTGCCAGCAAATTATTCCGGGAGTCCGGGGAGCTGTTTTTT. This sequence encodes CASKLFRESGELFF.

The chain is built from TRBV19 and TRBJ2-1, with 11 bases matching TRBD2. CDR1 and CDR2 (germline): LNHDA, SQIVND (reference sequence). V shed 7 bases and J 4 bases; nucleotides not matched to a gene: 6. This CDR3 is built from 15 residues. CDR3 nucleotides: TGTGCCAGTACTCGGACTAGCGGGCAATACAATGAGCAGTTCTTC. Protein sequence: CASTRTSGQYNEQFF.

The chain's CDR3 is CASSPSLRGTDTQYF. The CDR3 DNA reads as TGTGCCAGCAGCCCCTCCCTGCGAGGCACAGATACGCAGTATTTT. The chain couples TRBV9 to TRBJ2-3; D is unresolved. The CDR3 runs to 15 residues. Germline values: CDR1 SGDLS, CDR2 YYNGEE. V lost 4 bases and J 1 base, leaving 13 bases between the germline ends.

J is TRBJ2-1 and V is TRBV5-1; 14 bases map to TRBD2. The CDR3 is made up of 16 amino acids. The junction had 3 bases not matched to a gene; V was cut back by 0 bases and J by 7 bases. Germline V lookup: CDR1 SGHRS, CDR2 YFSETQ. The CDR3 DNA follows: TGCGCCAGCAGCTTGGGACTAGCGGGAGGGATGAATGAGCAGTTCTTC. Translated, it gives CASSLGLAGGMNEQFF.

The chain is built from TRBV13 and TRBJ2-7; no reliable D call. The germline CDR1 and CDR2 sequences are PRHDT and FYEKMQ (reference sequence). V dropped 4 bases and J dropped 1 base, with 2 bases sitting between them. The CDR3 sequence is 11 residues long. The CDR3 spells CASSSSYEQYF. The CDR3 nucleotides are TGTGCCAGCAGCTCGTCCTACGAGCAGTACTTC.

As to this clone: Other DNA sequences in the same sample also yield this CDR3. The chain recombines TRBV6-5 with TRBJ2-2, with 11 bases that match TRBD2. CDR1 and CDR2 (germline): MNHEY, SVGAGI. The CDR3 runs to 16 residues. Trimming at V came to 4 bases and at J to 4 bases, leaving 5 bases not matched to a gene. The CDR3 protein is CASSSLAGGSTGELFF. The DNA of the CDR3 is TGTGCCAGCAGTTCCTTAGCGGGAGGGAGCACCGGGGAGCTGTTTTTT.

The gene calls are TRBV7-9 and TRBJ2-5; possibly TRBD2 for D (5 bases). Germline loops: CDR1 SEHNR, CDR2 FQNEAQ (reference sequence). The CDR3 sequence is 15 residues long. Between the trimmed V and J ends, which lost 8 bases and 5 bases, there was a span of 21 bases. The CDR3 DNA reads TGTGCCAGCGGCGGACCAGCGGACTGGCGGGAGACCCAGTACTTC. Protein sequence: CASGGPADWRETQYF. The whole variable domain, remainder taken from reference TRBV7-9 and TRBJ2-5, is DTGVSQNPRHKITKRGQNVTFRCDPISEHNRLYWYRQTLGQGPEFLTYFQNEAQLEKSRLLSDRFSAERPKGSFSTLEIQRTEQGDSAMYLCASGGPADWRETQYFGPGTRLLVL.

The chain has TRBV12-5 and TRBJ2-7; 9 nucleotides agree with TRBD1. The length of the CDR3 is 13 residues. The germline gives CDR1 LGHNT, CDR2 FRNRAP. V lost 3 bases to trimming and J lost 4 bases; unmatched junction nucleotides: 1. CDR3 in amino acids: CASGFGTGYEQYF. CDR3 DNA: TGTGCTAGTGGTTTTGGGACAGGGTACGAGCAGTACTTC.

This chain links TRBV12-5 with TRBJ2-1; 10 bases line up with TRBD2. After removal of 1 base from V and 8 bases from J, the junction contained 5 bases not matched to a gene. The CDR3 has 15 residues. Germline CDR1 is LGHNT and CDR2 is FRNRAP. The CDR3 spells CASGLGLAGADEQFF. CDR3 bases: TGTGCTAGTGGTTTGGGGCTAGCGGGAGCCGATGAGCAGTTCTTC.

The table lists this clone with a count of one. The genes are TRBV7-9 and TRBJ1-1, with a possible D match to TRBD1 (6 bases). V was shortened by 5 bases and J by 10 bases, with 14 bases between the two germline ends. CDR1 is SEHNR and CDR2 is FQNEAQ in the germline V gene (reference sequence). This CDR3 is built from 12 residues. Written as DNA, the CDR3 is TGTGCCAGCAGCACAGGGTCGGTTGTAGCTTTCTTT. Amino acid sequence: CASSTGSVVAFF.

The V call is TRBV7-9, the J call TRBJ1-6; D unresolved. CDR1 SEHNR and CDR2 FQNEAQ come from the germline V gene (reference sequence). Between the trimmed V and J ends, which lost 3 bases and 3 bases, there was a span of 6 bases. This CDR3 contains 14 residues. Here the CDR3 reads CASSFADYNSPLHF. The CDR3 DNA is TGTGCCAGCAGCTTCGCAGACTATAATTCACCCCTCCACTTT.

This chain connects TRBV7-8 to TRBJ2-5; possible D gene TRBD2, 5 bases. This CDR3 comprises 15 residues. From germline, CDR1 is SGHVS and CDR2 FQNEAQ. V was pared by 5 bases and J by 5 bases, with 18 bases between. The CDR3: CASSPRPSPGETQYF. The CDR3, as DNA: TGTGCCAGCAGCCCCCGGCCCAGCCCGGGGGAGACCCAGTACTTC.

This clone was detected only once. This chain uses TRBV29-1 with TRBJ2-5, with D maybe TRBD1 (7 bases). CDR3 size: 13 residues. Germline CDR1 is SQVTM and CDR2 is ANQGSEA. V shed 2 bases and J shed 5 bases, with 12 bases lying between them. This CDR3 is CSVEKGAGETQYF. CDR3 nucleotides: TGCAGCGTTGAAAAGGGGGCGGGGGAGACCCAGTACTTC.

The V and J genes are TRBV7-9 and TRBJ2-7, with a tentative D call TRBD2 (6 bases). Per germline, CDR1 SEHNR and CDR2 FQNEAQ (reference sequence). Trimming took 3 bases from V and 2 from J, leaving 11 bases between them. The CDR3 contains 14 residues. In DNA, the CDR3 is TGTGCCAGCAGCTTGGGGGGTGGCCCCTACGAGCAGTACTTC. This translates into CASSLGGGPYEQYF.

The chain joins TRBV6-2 or TRBV6-3 to TRBJ1-5; the match to TRBD1 covers 7 bases. The CDR3 loop spans 15 amino acids. Germline V gene sequence: CDR1 MNHEY, CDR2 SVGEGT. Trimming removed 5 bases from V and 3 bases from J; junction bases left unmatched: 7. The CDR3 DNA sequence: TGTGCCAGCAGTATCATAACAGGGGACAATCAGCCCCAGCATTTT. Its protein product is CASSIITGDNQPQHF.

The chain recombines TRBV7-9 with TRBJ2-2; tentatively, D is TRBD1 (6 bases). V lost 5 bases, J lost 1 base, and 8 bases lay in between. CDR1 is SEHNR, CDR2 FQNEAQ, per germline (reference sequence). The CDR3 loop spans 14 amino acids. The CDR3 reads CASSPTGNTGELFF. The CDR3 DNA is TGTGCCAGCAGCCCGACAGGGAACACCGGGGAGCTGTTTTTT. Together with reference TRBV7-9 and TRBJ2-2, the CDR3 gives the full variable domain: DTGVSQNPRHKITKRGQNVTFRCDPISEHNRLYWYRQTLGQGPEFLTYFQNEAQLEKSRLLSDRFSAERPKGSFSTLEIQRTEQGDSAMYLCASSPTGNTGELFFGEGSRLTVL.

This chain connects TRBV25-1 to TRBJ2-7; D is perhaps TRBD1 (6 bases). From germline, CDR1 is MGHDK and CDR2 SYGVNS. The CDR3 loop spans 15 amino acids. V dropped 1 base and J dropped 2 bases, with 12 bases sitting between them. Written as DNA, the CDR3 is TGTGCCAGCAGTGAATCCGGACAGAAAACCTACGAGCAGTACTTC. Translation gives CASSESGQKTYEQYF.

The chain has TRBV5-1 and TRBJ2-1; 8 bases align to TRBD1. V shed 3 bases and J 7 bases; nucleotides not matched to a gene: 6. Germline V gives CDR1 SGHRS, CDR2 YFSETQ. The CDR3 is 14 residues long. DNA of the CDR3: TGCGCCAGCAGCTCGTTGGACAGGGAAAATGAGCAGTTCTTC. This translates into CASSSLDRENEQFF.

This clone came up once. The rearrangement links TRBV18 to TRBJ2-7, with D perhaps TRBD2 (6 bases). CDR1 KGHSH and CDR2 LQKENI come from the germline V gene. V gave up 5 bases and J gave up 0 bases, with 14 bases separating them. The CDR3 is made up of 15 amino acids. The CDR3 spells CASSITSQVSYEQYF. The CDR3 DNA reads TGTGCCAGCTCAATTACTAGCCAGGTCTCCTACGAGCAGTACTTC.

V is TRBV24-1 and J is TRBJ2-1, with 14 bases aligning to TRBD2. V was clipped by 0 bases and J by 9 bases; unmatched bases: 9. This CDR3 has 18 amino acids. CDR1 and CDR2 from the germline V gene are KGHDR and SFDVKD. The CDR3 here is CATSDLPTSGRAGGEQFF. The DNA of the CDR3 is TGTGCCACCAGTGATTTGCCGACTAGCGGGAGGGCCGGTGGTGAGCAGTTCTTC.

In this sample, this clone turned up once. The genes are TRBV6-2 or TRBV6-3 and TRBJ2-1; 13 bases agree with TRBD2. The V segment lost 6 bases and the J segment 5 bases; nucleotides outside the gene matches: 7. Germline loops: CDR1 MNHEY, CDR2 SVGEGT. The CDR3 has 16 residues. CDR3 in DNA: TGTGCCAGCAGCCGCACTAGCGGGAGGGTCGACAATGAGCAGTTCTTC. As protein: CASSRTSGRVDNEQFF.

CDR3 in DNA: TGTGCCTGGAGGAAAGGCGGGACTAGCGGGACCGGGGAGCTGTTTTTT. Residues: CAWRKGGTSGTGELFF. The chain uses TRBV30 and TRBJ2-2, with 12 nucleotides matching TRBD2. This CDR3 has 16 residues. The germline CDR1 and CDR2 sequences are GTSNPN and SVGIG (reference sequence). Unmatched junction bases numbered 7, after V lost 3 bases and J lost 5 bases.

This chain links TRBV6-2 or TRBV6-3 with TRBJ1-5; 8 nucleotides match TRBD1. The trim removed 4 bases at V and 0 bases at J, leaving 5 bases unmatched. This CDR3 has 16 residues. The germline gives CDR1 MNHEY, CDR2 SVGEGT. The chain's CDR3 is CASSSLTGVSNQPQHF. In DNA, the CDR3 is TGTGCCAGCAGTTCGTTGACAGGGGTTAGCAATCAGCCCCAGCATTTT.

The chain uses TRBV6-5 and TRBJ1-5; 8 bases map to TRBD1. This CDR3 region has 14 residues. Per the germline V gene, CDR1 is MNHEY and CDR2 is SVGAGI. The trim removed 5 bases at V and 4 bases at J, leaving 4 bases unmatched. The CDR3 nucleotides are TGTGCCAGCAGTCCTCGGACAGGGAATCAGCCCCAGCATTTT. Amino acid sequence: CASSPRTGNQPQHF.

The chain joins TRBV5-8 to TRBJ2-1; TRBD2 aligns across 10 bases. The CDR3 has 15 residues. With 4 bases clipped from V and 9 bases from J, the junction kept 10 bases outside the gene matches. Per the germline V gene, CDR1 is SGHTS and CDR2 is YDEGEE. This CDR3 is CASSAGTSVRGEQFF. CDR3 bases: TGTGCCAGCAGCGCTGGGACTAGCGTAAGAGGTGAGCAGTTCTTC.